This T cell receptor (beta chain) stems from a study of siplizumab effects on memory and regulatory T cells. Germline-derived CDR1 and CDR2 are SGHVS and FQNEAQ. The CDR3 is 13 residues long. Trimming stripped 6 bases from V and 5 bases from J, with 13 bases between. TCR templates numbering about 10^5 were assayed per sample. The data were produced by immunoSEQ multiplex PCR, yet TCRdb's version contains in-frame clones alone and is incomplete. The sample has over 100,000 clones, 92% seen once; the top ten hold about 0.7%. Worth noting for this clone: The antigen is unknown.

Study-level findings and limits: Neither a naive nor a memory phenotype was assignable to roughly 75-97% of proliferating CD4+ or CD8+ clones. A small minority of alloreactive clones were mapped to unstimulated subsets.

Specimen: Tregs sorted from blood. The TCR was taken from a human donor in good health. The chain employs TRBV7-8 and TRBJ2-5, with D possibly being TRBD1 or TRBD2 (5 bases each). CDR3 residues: CASSPRERETQYF. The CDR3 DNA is TGTGCCAGCAGTCCCAGGGAGAGGGAGACCCAGTACTTC. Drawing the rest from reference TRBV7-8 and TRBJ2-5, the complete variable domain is GAGVSQSPRYKVAKRGQDVALRCDPISGHVSLFWYQQALGQGPEFLTYFQNEAQLDKSGLPSDRFFAERPEGSVSTLKIQRTQQEDSAVYLCASSPRERETQYFGPGTRLLVL.